The rows below give T cell receptor beta chains drawn from one sample of a study of shared clonotypes between healthy human individuals. The table came from immunoSEQ multiplex PCR; TCRdb's copy has only in-frame clones and leaves some out. There are 2 million to 2.5 million clones in the sample; about 92% occur only once, and roughly 0.36% lies in the top ten. The sample consisted of naive CD4+ T cells from PBMCs. These receptors originate from a man aged 18 to 30 in good health. Some clones in this sample may be carry-over from other donors' samples. CDR3s include the opening cysteine and the closing phenylalanine or tryptophan. D genes are given only for firm matches. The listing skips clone size in some rows; elsewhere it reads once, few, many or a size class.

d_gene: -
v_gene: TRBV5-1
j_gene: TRBJ2-5
len: 14
abundance: -
CDR3nt: TGCGCCAGCAGCAGTGTTGGGGTACAAGAGACCCAGTACTTC
CDR3aa: CASSSVGVQETQYF

d_gene: -
v_gene: TRBV27
j_gene: TRBJ1-5
len: 15
abundance: -
CDR3nt: TGTGCCAGCAGTTCCCGGACATATAGCAATCAGCCCCAGCATTTT
CDR3aa: CASSSRTYSNQPQHF

d_gene: -
v_gene: TRBV27
j_gene: TRBJ1-4
len: 15
abundance: once
CDR3nt: TGTGCCAGCAGTCCCCGACAGGTTACAGGAGAAAAACTGTTTTTT
CDR3aa: CASSPRQVTGEKLFF

d_gene: -
v_gene: TRBV10-3
j_gene: TRBJ1-5
len: 14
abundance: -
CDR3nt: TGTGCCAGCTGGGACGGTGAATGGAATCAGCCCCAGCATTTT
CDR3aa: CASWDGEWNQPQHF

d_gene: -
v_gene: TRBV11-2
j_gene: TRBJ1-1
len: 14
abundance: once
CDR3nt: TGTGCCAGCAGCTCCCCGTCCCGGGACACTGAAGCTTTCTTT
CDR3aa: CASSSPSRDTEAFF

d_gene: -
v_gene: TRBV5-1
j_gene: TRBJ2-3
len: 15
abundance: -
CDR3nt: TGCGCCAGCAGCTTGCAGACGAGCCGCACAGATACGCAGTATTTT
CDR3aa: CASSLQTSRTDTQYF

d_gene: TRBD2
v_gene: TRBV28
j_gene: TRBJ2-4
len: 16
abundance: -
CDR3nt: TGTGCCAGCAGTTCACCAGGACTAGGAACCAAAAACATTCAGTACTTC
CDR3aa: CASSSPGLGTKNIQYF

d_gene: TRBD1
v_gene: TRBV7-9
j_gene: TRBJ2-1
len: 16
abundance: -
CDR3nt: TGTGCCAGCAGCTTATATCGGGGAACAGGGGACAATGAGCAGTTCTTC
CDR3aa: CASSLYRGTGDNEQFF

d_gene: -
v_gene: TRBV29-1
j_gene: TRBJ2-7
len: 12
abundance: -
CDR3nt: TGCAGCGTTGAATCGAGCTCCTACGAGCAGTACTTC
CDR3aa: CSVESSSYEQYF

d_gene: -
v_gene: TRBV30
j_gene: TRBJ2-2
len: 14
abundance: -
CDR3nt: TGTGCCTGGAGTGGACGACTATTGACCGGGGAGCTGTTTTTT
CDR3aa: CAWSGRLLTGELFF

d_gene: -
v_gene: TRBV6-1
j_gene: TRBJ2-2
len: 15
abundance: -
CDR3nt: TGTGCCAGCAGTGAAGTGGGAACGAACACCGGGGAGCTGTTTTTT
CDR3aa: CASSEVGTNTGELFF

d_gene: -
v_gene: TRBV6-1
j_gene: TRBJ1-1
len: 13
abundance: -
CDR3nt: TGTGCCAGCGATTCCGGACCGAACACTGAAGCTTTCTTT
CDR3aa: CASDSGPNTEAFF

d_gene: -
v_gene: TRBV18
j_gene: TRBJ2-1
len: 13
abundance: -
CDR3nt: TGTGCCAGCTCCCTCGAGGTGGGCGATGAGCAGTTCTTC
CDR3aa: CASSLEVGDEQFF

d_gene: -
v_gene: TRBV7-2
j_gene: TRBJ2-5
len: 11
abundance: few
CDR3nt: TGTGCCAGCAGCCCGCTTGAGACCCAGTACTTC
CDR3aa: CASSPLETQYF

d_gene: -
v_gene: TRBV18
j_gene: TRBJ2-7
len: 15
abundance: -
CDR3nt: TGTGCCAGCTCACCAGGCAGGGCACTCTCCTACGAGCAGTACTTC
CDR3aa: CASSPGRALSYEQYF

d_gene: TRBD1
v_gene: TRBV18
j_gene: TRBJ1-2
len: 16
abundance: -
CDR3nt: TGTGCCAGCTCACTTAGTTACGGGACAGCCGACTATGGCTACACCTTC
CDR3aa: CASSLSYGTADYGYTF

d_gene: TRBD2
v_gene: TRBV6-8
j_gene: TRBJ2-7
len: 16
abundance: -
CDR3nt: TGTGCCAGCAGCCCCGGGACTAGCGGGAGTCTTTACGAGCAGTACTTC
CDR3aa: CASSPGTSGSLYEQYF

d_gene: TRBD1
v_gene: TRBV5-1
j_gene: TRBJ2-2
len: 16
abundance: once
CDR3nt: TGCGCCAGCAGCGCCTACAGGGGGCTGAACACCGGGGAGCTGTTTTTT
CDR3aa: CASSAYRGLNTGELFF

d_gene: -
v_gene: TRBV2
j_gene: TRBJ1-4
len: 12
abundance: -
CDR3nt: TGTGCCAGCAGGAGGATAGAGGAAAAACTGTTTTTT
CDR3aa: CASRRIEEKLFF

d_gene: -
v_gene: TRBV4-1
j_gene: TRBJ2-2
len: 13
abundance: -
CDR3nt: TGCGCCAGCAGCCAAGAAGTACGATCGGAGCTGTTTTTT
CDR3aa: CASSQEVRSELFF

d_gene: -
v_gene: TRBV7-9
j_gene: TRBJ2-5
len: 12
abundance: -
CDR3nt: TGTGCCAGCAGCTTAGAGAGGACGACCCAGTACTTC
CDR3aa: CASSLERTTQYF

d_gene: TRBD1
v_gene: TRBV5-1
j_gene: TRBJ1-1
len: 15
abundance: -
CDR3nt: TGCGCCAGCAGGATGGACAGGGGTACGAACACTGAAGCTTTCTTT
CDR3aa: CASRMDRGTNTEAFF

d_gene: -
v_gene: TRBV12-5
j_gene: TRBJ2-2
len: 16
abundance: -
CDR3nt: TGTGCTAGTGGTCCCCGCAGCCTAACGAACACCGGGGAGCTGTTTTTT
CDR3aa: CASGPRSLTNTGELFF

d_gene: TRBD2
v_gene: TRBV5-6
j_gene: TRBJ2-4
len: 17
abundance: -
CDR3nt: TGTGCCAGCAGCTTGGTGGCTAGCGGGCTAGCCAAAAACATTCAGTACTTC
CDR3aa: CASSLVASGLAKNIQYF

d_gene: -
v_gene: TRBV5-1
j_gene: TRBJ2-3
len: 14
abundance: -
CDR3nt: TGCGCCAGCACTGATAGCCCCCCCACAGATACGCAGTATTTT
CDR3aa: CASTDSPPTDTQYF

d_gene: -
v_gene: TRBV25-1
j_gene: TRBJ2-7
len: 11
abundance: -
CDR3nt: TGTGCCAGCAGTCCGGGCCCTAGTAAGTACTTC
CDR3aa: CASSPGPSKYF

d_gene: -
v_gene: TRBV19
j_gene: TRBJ2-1
len: 13
abundance: -
CDR3nt: TGTGCCAGTAGTATAGAGGAGGGCTATGAGCAGTTCTTC
CDR3aa: CASSIEEGYEQFF